This T cell receptor beta chain was sequenced for a study of vaccination and CD4 T cells after COVID-19. Study-wide results and caveats: In convalescent patients, 304 of 307 vaccine-specific clones were mono-reactive for SARS-CoV-2 spike.

Treatment described: roughly 11-day PBMC culture with coronavirus spike peptide pools or control peptides (ViraFEST assay). Sequencing of the DNA from cultured CD4+ T cells was carried out with the Oncomine TCR Beta short-read assay. One entry per CDR3 protein, called by TCRdb with MiXCR from the PCR reads. The sample lists 11,000 or so distinct CDR3 sequences, 44% occurring once. In regard to this clonotype: Its antigen is as yet unknown.

The source is a human donor who had recovered from COVID-19. The sequencing input was CD4+ T cells from blood, cultured in vitro.

CDR3 region: CASSPAGPREAFF. CDR3 bases: TGTGCCAGCAGTCCCGCCGGGCCGAGAGAGGCTTTCTTT. The chain combines TRBV12-3 or TRBV12-4 with TRBJ1-1; D uncertain. V was trimmed by 5 bases and J by 11 bases, leaving 18 bases between them. The CDR3 runs to 13 residues.